The 25 T cell receptor beta chains in this list originate from one sample, sequenced in a study of cytomegalovirus exposure and HLA in healthy donors (dated by TCRdb to about 2017). The method behind the library was the immunoSEQ multiplex PCR assay. The multiplex PCR relied on a mix of 60 forward primers for TCR Vbeta segments and 13 reverse primers for TCR Jbeta segments. In its TCRdb copy, this immuneACCESS table keeps in-frame sequences only and misses some clones. Where compared with another copy, unresolved V genes explain less than half of these, and the others have no known cause. The sample table contains some 130,000 clones; only one count was recorded for over 75% of them. The ten largest clones represent less than 6.5% of the sample. Sequenced material: PBMCs. These receptors originate from a woman aged 40-49 years in good health and CMV-seropositive.

V is TRBV7-3 and J is TRBJ2-2, with TRBD2 matching over 10 bases. Germline trimming cut 1 base from V and 6 bases from J; bases unmatched to any gene: 5. From germline, CDR1 is SGHTA and CDR2 FQGTGA. This CDR3 has 16 amino acids. The CDR3 DNA sequence: TGTGCCAGCAGCTTAAACCCTAGCGGGAGCGCCGGGGAGCTGTTTTTT. It translates to CASSLNPSGSAGELFF.

The chain has TRBV14 and TRBJ2-3; D is perhaps TRBD2 (6 bases). CDR1 and CDR2 (germline): SGHDN, FVKESK. This CDR3 has 20 amino acids. The V and J ends lost 1 base and 0 bases respectively, with 23 bases between them. CDR3 sequence reads: CASSQGWALAREVSTDTQYF. As DNA, the CDR3 is TGTGCCAGCAGCCAAGGATGGGCTTTGGCCAGGGAGGTTAGCACAGATACGCAGTATTTT.

The chain joins TRBV6-1 to TRBJ1-1; D is undetermined. The CDR3 consists of 14 residues. V was cut by 5 bases and J by 3 bases, with 13 bases left in between. CDR1 and CDR2 (germline): MNHNS, SASEGT. The CDR3 region has the DNA TGTGCCAGCAGTCGGAGTCGGGGATACACTGAAGCTTTCTTT. It specifies CASSRSRGYTEAFF.

The chain uses TRBV5-6 and TRBJ2-3, with D possibly being TRBD1 (5 bases). CDR3 length equals 14 residues. In germline, CDR1 is SGHDT, CDR2 YYEEEE. Trimming pared 4 bases from V and 6 bases from J, leaving 15 bases between. The CDR3 DNA follows: TGTGCCAGCAGCGGTCAGGGTTCTTCGGATACGCAGTATTTT. This codes for CASSGQGSSDTQYF.

The chain employs TRBV18 and TRBJ1-3, with D maybe TRBD1 (5 bases). From germline, CDR1 is KGHSH and CDR2 LQKENI. The CDR3 covers 16 residues. Trimming cost V 2 bases and J 0 bases, with 11 bases left between them. This CDR3 reads CASSPSEQASGNTIYF. The CDR3 DNA reads as TGTGCCAGCTCACCATCAGAACAGGCCTCTGGAAACACCATATATTTT. The whole variable domain, filled in from reference TRBV18 and TRBJ1-3, reads NAGVMQNPRHLVRRRGQEARLRCSPMKGHSHVYWYRQLPEEGLKFMVYLQKENIIDESGMPKERFSAEFPKEGPSILRIQQVVRGDSAAYFCASSPSEQASGNTIYFGEGSWLTVV.

The chain recombines TRBV9 with TRBJ2-6; D uncertain. V gave up 0 bases and J gave up 3 bases, with 7 bases separating them. The CDR3 spans 15 residues. CDR1 is SGDLS, CDR2 YYNGEE, per germline. CDR3 amino acids: CASSVESLGANVLTF. The CDR3 DNA reads as TGTGCCAGCAGCGTAGAATCACTTGGGGCCAACGTCCTGACTTTC.

The V and J genes are TRBV19 and TRBJ1-3; no firm D call. Germline-derived CDR1 and CDR2 are LNHDA and SQIVND (reference sequence). The CDR3 is made up of 14 amino acids. V was trimmed by 10 bases and J by 4 bases, leaving 17 bases between them. The CDR3 DNA sequence: TGTGCCACCTCATCGGGTAGCCGGGGAAACACCATATATTTT. This encodes CATSSGSRGNTIYF.

V gene TRBV4-3 combines with J gene TRBJ1-1; D is unresolved. With 3 bases removed from V and 0 bases from J, the gap between germline ends came to 11 bases. Germline CDR1 is LGHNA and CDR2 is YSLEER. CDR3 length equals 15 residues. The CDR3 protein is CASSQYTSMNTEAFF. DNA of the CDR3: TGCGCCAGCAGCCAGTATACGAGCATGAACACTGAAGCTTTCTTT.

V gene TRBV7-3 combines with J gene TRBJ2-2; 13 bases agree with TRBD2. Trimming removed 1 base from V and 5 bases from J; junction bases left unmatched: 4. The V gene's germline CDR1 is SGHTA and CDR2 FQGTGA. CDR3 length: 17 residues. Written as DNA, the CDR3 is TGTGCCAGCAGCTTAAGGTCGACTAGCGGGGGGACCGGGGAGCTGTTTTTT. Its translation is CASSLRSTSGGTGELFF.

This sequence joins TRBV5-1 and TRBJ2-1; 16 positions agree with TRBD2. From germline, CDR1 is SGHRS and CDR2 YFSETQ. The CDR3 runs 17 residues. With V trimmed by 4 bases and J by 4 bases, 5 bases remained unmatched. Here the CDR3 reads CASSVGLAGGPYNEQFF. In nucleotides, the CDR3 is TGCGCCAGCAGCGTGGGACTAGCGGGAGGGCCTTACAATGAGCAGTTCTTC.

The chain links TRBV29-1 to TRBJ2-7, with 7 bases that match TRBD1. CDR1 is SQVTM, CDR2 ANQGSEA, per germline. The CDR3 contains 14 residues. Trimming at V came to 0 bases and at J to 1 base, leaving 3 bases not matched to a gene. The CDR3 coding sequence is TGCAGCGTTGAAGACAGGGGGTCATCCTACGAGCAGTACTTC. Its protein is CSVEDRGSSYEQYF.

The chain recombines TRBV28 with TRBJ1-1; 9 bases are shared with TRBD1. The CDR3 runs to 15 residues. V shed 5 bases, J shed 4 bases, and the junction held 8 bases outside the gene matches. Germline V gene sequence: CDR1 MDHEN, CDR2 SYDVKM. The CDR3 loop is CASSTIGQGFTEAFF. The CDR3 coding sequence is TGTGCCAGCAGTACTATTGGACAGGGGTTCACTGAAGCTTTCTTT.

The CDR3 DNA sequence: TGCGCCAGCAGCCTCAGGGTTGGAAACACCATATATTTT. This codes for CASSLRVGNTIYF. The chain uses TRBV4-1 and TRBJ1-3, with D possibly TRBD1 on 5 matching bases. V was clipped by 4 bases and J by 3 bases, with 7 bases between them. The CDR3 contains 13 residues. Germline V CDR1 and CDR2: MGHRA, YSYEKL.

The chain links TRBV30 to TRBJ1-5; no definite D call. V shed 0 bases and J shed 6 bases, with 9 bases lying between them. CDR1 and CDR2 (germline): GTSNPN, SVGIG (reference sequence). The CDR3 is made up of 13 amino acids. The CDR3 is CAWSVTAGQPQHF. The CDR3 DNA reads TGTGCCTGGAGTGTAACGGCGGGTCAGCCCCAGCATTTT.

This rearrangement joins TRBV5-6 to TRBJ1-1; TRBD1 is a possible D gene (6 bases). This CDR3 spans 13 amino acids. Germline V gene data show CDR1 as SGHDT and CDR2 as YYEEEE. V lost 3 bases to trimming and J lost 12 bases, with 18 bases between them. The CDR3 DNA reads TGTGCCAGCAGCTCCCTAGGGGGTTGGGCTACTTTCTTT. Its protein is CASSSLGGWATFF.

The gene calls are TRBV7-2 and TRBJ1-5; D remains ambiguous. Germline-derived CDR1 and CDR2 are SGHTA and FQGNSA. This CDR3 comprises 12 residues. The germline V and J ends were trimmed by 6 bases and 6 bases, with 9 bases remaining between them. The CDR3, as DNA: TGTGCCAGCAGTCGTTGGCTTCAGCCCCAGCATTTT. This sequence encodes CASSRWLQPQHF.

The chain employs TRBV27 and TRBJ1-4; possible D gene TRBD1, 6 bases. Germline CDR1 reads MNHEY; CDR2 reads SMNVEV (reference sequence). Trimming took off 8 bases at V and 7 bases at J, with 17 bases between the two ends. The CDR3 is 14 amino acids. The CDR3 DNA is TGTGCCAGCCGATCGGGGCAGGGGAGTGAAAAACTGTTTTTT. This codes for CASRSGQGSEKLFF.

The chain couples TRBV9 to TRBJ2-7; possible D gene TRBD1, 5 bases. Germline V gene data show CDR1 as SGDLS and CDR2 as YYNGEE. This CDR3 region has 15 residues. Trimming cost V 3 bases and J 2 bases, with 15 bases left between them. The CDR3 DNA follows: TGTGCCAGCAGCGCATTTCAGGCAGGGCCCTACGAGCAGTACTTC. Its translation is CASSAFQAGPYEQYF.

The chain recombines TRBV19 with TRBJ1-2, with 10 bases aligning to TRBD1. Losses at the gene ends were 5 bases for V and 7 bases for J; bases not matched to a gene: 13. The CDR3 covers 16 residues. Germline CDR1 LNHDA, CDR2 SQIVND (reference sequence). The CDR3 region has the DNA TGTGCCAGTAGTTACCCGGGACAGGGGAAAATTCGTGGCTACACCTTC. Its protein product is CASSYPGQGKIRGYTF.

The V call is TRBV7-3, the J call TRBJ2-3; possible D gene TRBD2, 5 bases. Germline CDR1 and CDR2: SGHTA and FQGTGA. CDR3 length equals 12 residues. With 7 bases removed from V and 6 bases from J, the gap between germline ends came to 11 bases. CDR3 loop: CASTDGGDTQYF. The CDR3 DNA reads TGTGCCAGCACCGACGGAGGTGATACGCAGTATTTT. The whole variable domain, remainder taken from reference TRBV7-3 and TRBJ2-3, is GAGVSQTPSNKVTEKGKYVELRCDPISGHTALYWYRQSLGQGPEFLIYFQGTGAADDSGLPNDRFFAVRPEGSVSTLKIQRTERGDSAVYLCASTDGGDTQYFGPGTRLTVL.

This clone has only one observation. This chain uses TRBV7-9 with TRBJ1-5, with 7 positions matching TRBD1. With 5 bases clipped from V and 2 bases from J, the junction kept 12 bases outside the gene matches. This CDR3 is 17 amino acids long. Germline assignment: CDR1 SEHNR and CDR2 FQNEAQ (reference sequence). As DNA, the CDR3 is TGTGCCAGCAGCCCTGGGACAGACTCGTGGGGCAATCAGCCCCAGCATTTT. Translated, it gives CASSPGTDSWGNQPQHF.

This chain joins TRBV7-9 and TRBJ2-1; maybe TRBD1 (6 bases). Trimming removed 2 bases at V and 8 bases at J, with 16 bases between. There are 15 residues in the CDR3. The germline CDR1 and CDR2 sequences are SEHNR and FQNEAQ (reference sequence). The CDR3 region has the DNA TGTGCCAGCAGCTTATATAGGGGGAACCCCGATGAGCAGTTCTTC. Residues: CASSLYRGNPDEQFF.

This clone was recorded once. The chain carries TRBV7-8 and TRBJ1-2; D remains ambiguous. This CDR3 region has 13 residues. V dropped 3 bases and J dropped 1 base, with 6 bases sitting between them. Per germline, CDR1 SGHVS and CDR2 FQNEAQ. CDR3 nucleotide sequence: TGTGCCAGCAGCTTTACAGTTAACTATGGCTACACCTTC. Encoded protein: CASSFTVNYGYTF.

This clone was seen a single time. The gene calls are TRBV7-8 and TRBJ2-2; 9 nucleotides agree with TRBD1. This CDR3 is 14 amino acids long. Unmatched junction bases numbered 3, after V lost 5 bases and J lost 5 bases. CDR1 is SGHVS and CDR2 is FQNEAQ in the germline V gene. The CDR3 DNA reads as TGTGCCAGCAGCCACAGGGGGCTTACCGGGGAGCTGTTTTTT. Translated, it gives CASSHRGLTGELFF.

In this sample, this clone turned up once. The chain has TRBV6-6 and TRBJ2-5; possible D gene TRBD2, 5 bases. V lost 6 bases and J 1 base, leaving 15 bases between the germline ends. The CDR3 contains 15 residues. Germline CDR1 is MNHNY and CDR2 is SVGAGI (reference sequence). The CDR3: CASSNLSGVQETQYF. The DNA of the CDR3 is TGTGCCAGCAGCAATTTGTCCGGGGTCCAAGAGACCCAGTACTTC.